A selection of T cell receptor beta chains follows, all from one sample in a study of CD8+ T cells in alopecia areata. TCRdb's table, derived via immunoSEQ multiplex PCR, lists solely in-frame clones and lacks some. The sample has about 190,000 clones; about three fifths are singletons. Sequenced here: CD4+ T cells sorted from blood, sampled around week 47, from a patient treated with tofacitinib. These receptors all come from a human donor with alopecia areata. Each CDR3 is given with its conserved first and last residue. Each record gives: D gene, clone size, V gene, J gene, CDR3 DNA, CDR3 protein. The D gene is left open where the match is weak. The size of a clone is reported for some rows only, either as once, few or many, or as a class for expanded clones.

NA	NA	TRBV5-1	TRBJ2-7	TGCGCCAGCAGCCCGACAAGAGGGAACGAGCAGTACTTC	CASSPTRGNEQYF
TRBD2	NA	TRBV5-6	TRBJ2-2	TGTGCCAGCAGCCCCCTATCTAGCGGGGTTCCCGGGGAGCTGTTTTTT	CASSPLSSGVPGELFF
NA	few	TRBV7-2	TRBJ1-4	TGTGCCAGCAGCTCTACCGCCGGGACAAGCGGAAAACTGTTTTTT	CASSSTAGTSGKLFF
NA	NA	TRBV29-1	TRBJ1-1	TGCAGCGGTACACCCCGGGGCACTGAAGCTTTCTTT	CSGTPRGTEAFF
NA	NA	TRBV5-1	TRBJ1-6	TGCGCCAGCAGCTTGGATGGTCAGCAAGGCGTTTCACCCCTCCACTTT	CASSLDGQQGVSPLHF
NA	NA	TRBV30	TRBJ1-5	TGTGCCTGGAGTGGGGTTGGACCCAATAGCAATCAGCCCCAGCATTTT	CAWSGVGPNSNQPQHF
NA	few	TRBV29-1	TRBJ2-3	TGCAGCGTCGCCGGACGGTACACAGATACGCAGTATTTT	CSVAGRYTDTQYF
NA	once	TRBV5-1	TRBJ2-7	TGCGCCAGCAGCTTGGGGACGGGGAGCTCCTACGAGCAGTACTTC	CASSLGTGSSYEQYF
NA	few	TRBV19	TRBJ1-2	TGTGCCAGTAGTCCAGGGGCCTATGGCTACACCTTC	CASSPGAYGYTF
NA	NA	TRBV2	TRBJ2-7	TGTGCCAGCAGTGGTGCTTACGAGCAGTACTTC	CASSGAYEQYF
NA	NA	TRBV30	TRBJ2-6	TGTGCCTGGAGTTTTGGAGGGACCGGGGCCAACGTCCTGACTTTC	CAWSFGGTGANVLTF
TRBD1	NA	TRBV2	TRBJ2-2	TGTGCCAGCGACCGGGACAGGGGAGCAGCCGGGGAGCTGTTTTTT	CASDRDRGAAGELFF
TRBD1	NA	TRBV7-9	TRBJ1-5	TGTGCCAGCAGCCTTATGGGACAGGGAAATCAGCCCCAGCATTTT	CASSLMGQGNQPQHF
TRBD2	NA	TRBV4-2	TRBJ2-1	TGTGCCAGCAGGGACGAACAGTCACTAGCGGGGGACAATGAGCAGTTCTTC	CASRDEQSLAGDNEQFF
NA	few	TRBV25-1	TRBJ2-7	TGTGCCAGCAGTGGCGGAAGATACGAGCAGTACTTC	CASSGGRYEQYF
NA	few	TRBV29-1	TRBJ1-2	TGCAGCATTCGTCAGGGCTATGGCTACACCTTC	CSIRQGYGYTF
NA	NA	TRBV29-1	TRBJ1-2	TGCAGCGTTGAGTATCAGGGGAGGGATAGTGGCTACACCTTC	CSVEYQGRDSGYTF